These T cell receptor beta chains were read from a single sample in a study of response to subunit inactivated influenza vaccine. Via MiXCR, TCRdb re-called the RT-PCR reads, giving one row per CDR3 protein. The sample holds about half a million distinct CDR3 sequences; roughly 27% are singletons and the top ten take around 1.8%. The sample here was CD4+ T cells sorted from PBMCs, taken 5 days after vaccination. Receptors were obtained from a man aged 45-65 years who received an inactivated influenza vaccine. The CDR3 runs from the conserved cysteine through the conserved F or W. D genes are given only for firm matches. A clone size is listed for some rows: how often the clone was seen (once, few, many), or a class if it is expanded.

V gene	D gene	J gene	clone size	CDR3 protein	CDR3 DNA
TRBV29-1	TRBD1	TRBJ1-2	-	CSVRGTGVGYTF	TGCAGCGTTAGAGGGACAGGGGTTGGCTACACCTTC
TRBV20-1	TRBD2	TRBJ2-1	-	CSARGGRVANEQFF	TGCAGTGCTAGGGGCGGGAGAGTCGCCAATGAGCAGTTCTTC
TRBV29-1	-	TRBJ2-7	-	CSARQVMEQYF	TGCAGCGCGAGACAGGTGATGGAGCAGTACTTC
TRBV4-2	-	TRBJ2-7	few	CASSLSGPDGYEQYF	TGTGCCAGCAGCCTTAGCGGCCCGGACGGCTACGAGCAGTACTTC
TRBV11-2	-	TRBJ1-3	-	CASSPDRAPSSGNTIYF	TGTGCCAGCAGCCCGGACAGAGCCCCTAGCTCTGGAAACACCATATATTTT
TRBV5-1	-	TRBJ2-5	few	CASSSSTTETQYF	TGCGCCAGCAGTTCAAGTACAACAGAGACCCAGTACTTC
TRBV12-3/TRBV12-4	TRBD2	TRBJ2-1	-	CASSSGLVMSEQFF	TGTGCCAGCAGTTCGGGACTAGTCATGAGTGAGCAGTTCTTC
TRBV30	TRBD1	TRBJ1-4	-	CAWSAGTGNEKLFF	TGTGCCTGGAGTGCGGGGACAGGGAATGAAAAACTGTTTTTT
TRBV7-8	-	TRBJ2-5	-	CASSLSRGQRGETQYF	TGTGCCAGCAGCTTAAGTAGGGGCCAAAGGGGGGAGACCCAGTACTTC
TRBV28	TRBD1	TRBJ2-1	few	CASSTEGAGAEQFF	TGTGCCAGCAGTACAGAGGGGGCTGGGGCTGAGCAGTTCTTC
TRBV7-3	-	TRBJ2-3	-	CASSLGAGRGDTQYF	TGTGCCAGCAGCTTAGGGGCGGGTCGGGGGGATACGCAGTATTTT
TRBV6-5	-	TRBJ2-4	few	CASSYSDRSGYIQYF	TGTGCCAGCAGTTACTCCGACAGGTCGGGGTACATTCAGTACTTC
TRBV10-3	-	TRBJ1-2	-	CAISARKVLPPTIVYTF	TGTGCCATCAGTGCAAGAAAAGTCCTCCCCCCCACCATAGTTTACACCTTC
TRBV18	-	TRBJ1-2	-	CASSPPTQGYGYTF	TGTGCCAGCTCACCACCTACACAAGGCTATGGCTACACCTTC
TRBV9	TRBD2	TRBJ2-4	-	CASSVLAGGQDIQYF	TGTGCCAGCAGCGTGCTAGCGGGAGGGCAGGACATTCAGTACTTC